This T cell receptor beta chain was sequenced during a study of cytomegalovirus exposure and HLA in healthy donors. About the study: The study's early data release held roughly 90 million unique TCRs from HLA-typed donors.

The germline gives CDR1 SGHDT, CDR2 YYEEEE. The CDR3 runs to 15 residues. Amplification used 60 Vbeta primers and 13 Jbeta primers. The data were produced by immunoSEQ multiplex PCR, yet TCRdb's version contains in-frame clones alone and is incomplete. The sample has approximately 190,000 clones, roughly 80% seen once; the top ten hold 6.3%. The clonotype comes from a man in his forties or fifties in good health and CMV-seropositive. The sample was PBMCs. The V and J genes are TRBV5-6 and TRBJ2-5, with D possibly TRBD1 on 5 matching bases. The last part of the DNA fits TRBJ2-7 better; the J call may be wrong. The CDR3 region has the DNA TGTGCCAGCAGCTTGGCCCCGACAGCCTCCTACGAGCAGTACTTC. Encoded protein: CASSLAPTASYEQYF.